This is a list of T cell receptor beta chains from one sample in a study of blood T cell repertoires in COVID-19. The table came from immunoSEQ multiplex PCR; TCRdb's copy has only in-frame clones and leaves some out. The table shows around 200,000 clones, with 80% to 90% occurring only once. Material: peripheral blood. All receptors come from a man between 60 and 70 years old with acute or convalescent COVID-19. Each CDR3 is given with its conserved first and last residue. Fields, in order: clone size, J gene, D gene, V gene, CDR3 protein, CDR3 DNA. The D gene is left open where the match is weak. Not every row has a clone size; where given, it reads once, few, many or a size class.

abundance: .; j_gene: TRBJ1-1; d_gene: TRBD1; v_gene: TRBV7-2; CDR3aa: CASSSLTGRRTEAFF; CDR3nt: TGTGCCAGCAGCTCCTTGACAGGGAGGAGGACTGAAGCTTTCTTT
abundance: few; j_gene: TRBJ1-1; d_gene: .; v_gene: TRBV3-1/TRBV3-2; CDR3aa: CASSQGGGTEAFF; CDR3nt: TGTGCCAGCAGCCAGGGCGGGGGTACTGAAGCTTTCTTT
abundance: .; j_gene: TRBJ1-2; d_gene: TRBD1; v_gene: TRBV7-2; CDR3aa: CASSSRQGGYGYTF; CDR3nt: TGTGCCAGCAGCTCAAGACAGGGGGGCTATGGCTACACCTTC
abundance: once; j_gene: TRBJ1-2; d_gene: .; v_gene: TRBV6-5; CDR3aa: CASSRGESANYGYTF; CDR3nt: TGTGCCAGCAGCCGGGGAGAGAGCGCTAACTATGGCTACACCTTC
abundance: .; j_gene: TRBJ1-2; d_gene: .; v_gene: TRBV2; CDR3aa: CASSDVVPGGRYGYTF; CDR3nt: TGTGCCAGCAGTGATGTGGTCCCGGGTGGGAGGTATGGCTACACCTTC
abundance: .; j_gene: TRBJ1-2; d_gene: .; v_gene: TRBV6-5; CDR3aa: CASSQQGLDGYTF; CDR3nt: TGTGCCAGCAGCCAACAGGGTTTAGATGGCTACACCTTC
abundance: once; j_gene: TRBJ2-7; d_gene: TRBD1; v_gene: TRBV6-1; CDR3aa: CASSEKGTGFYEQYF; CDR3nt: TGTGCCAGCAGTGAAAAAGGGACAGGTTTCTACGAGCAGTACTTC
abundance: .; j_gene: TRBJ2-3; d_gene: TRBD2; v_gene: TRBV6-5; CDR3aa: CASAGRELGTDTQYF; CDR3nt: TGTGCCAGCGCGGGGAGGGAGTTGGGCACAGATACGCAGTATTTT
abundance: .; j_gene: TRBJ2-2; d_gene: .; v_gene: TRBV7-3; CDR3aa: CASSPPGVSPNTGELFF; CDR3nt: TGTGCCAGCAGCCCCCCGGGTGTCTCACCGAACACCGGGGAGCTGTTTTTT
abundance: .; j_gene: TRBJ2-5; d_gene: .; v_gene: TRBV5-1; CDR3aa: CASSGGGTEETQYF; CDR3nt: TGCGCCAGCAGTGGAGGGGGCACGGAAGAGACCCAGTACTTC
abundance: few; j_gene: TRBJ2-1; d_gene: .; v_gene: TRBV7-8; CDR3aa: CASSRIGHGDYNEQFF; CDR3nt: TGTGCCAGCAGCCGAATCGGACACGGAGACTACAATGAGCAGTTCTTC
abundance: .; j_gene: TRBJ1-5; d_gene: .; v_gene: TRBV7-8; CDR3aa: CASSLIPGDNQPQHF; CDR3nt: TGTGCCAGCAGCTTAATACCGGGAGACAATCAGCCCCAGCATTTT
abundance: .; j_gene: TRBJ2-1; d_gene: .; v_gene: TRBV28; CDR3aa: CASSLVAGGNNEQFF; CDR3nt: TGTGCCAGCAGTTTGGTTGCGGGCGGAAACAATGAGCAGTTCTTC
abundance: .; j_gene: TRBJ2-7; d_gene: .; v_gene: TRBV7-2; CDR3aa: CASSLGYGERTAYEQYF; CDR3nt: TGTGCCAGCAGCTTAGGTTACGGGGAGCGGACGGCCTACGAGCAGTACTTC
abundance: .; j_gene: TRBJ2-3; d_gene: TRBD2; v_gene: TRBV11-2; CDR3aa: CASSPTSGRAIDTQYF; CDR3nt: TGTGCCAGCAGCCCGACTAGCGGGAGGGCCATAGATACGCAGTATTTT
abundance: .; j_gene: TRBJ1-2; d_gene: .; v_gene: TRBV27; CDR3aa: CASSFQGDYGYTF; CDR3nt: TGTGCCAGCAGTTTTCAGGGTGACTATGGCTACACCTTC
abundance: .; j_gene: TRBJ2-7; d_gene: TRBD2; v_gene: TRBV5-1; CDR3aa: CASTPPGGRSYEQYF; CDR3nt: TGCGCCAGCACTCCCCCGGGGGGGAGGTCCTACGAGCAGTACTTC
abundance: .; j_gene: TRBJ2-3; d_gene: .; v_gene: TRBV5-1; CDR3aa: CASIEREHPDTQYF; CDR3nt: TGCGCCAGCATTGAACGGGAGCATCCAGATACGCAGTATTTT
abundance: .; j_gene: TRBJ2-5; d_gene: TRBD2; v_gene: TRBV7-9; CDR3aa: CASSPGGRTQYF; CDR3nt: TGTGCCAGCAGCCCGGGAGGTCGGACCCAGTACTTC
abundance: .; j_gene: TRBJ2-7; d_gene: TRBD2; v_gene: TRBV4-3; CDR3aa: CASSQGAGGHYEQYF; CDR3nt: TGCGCCAGCAGCCAAGGAGCGGGAGGCCATTACGAGCAGTACTTC
abundance: .; j_gene: TRBJ1-2; d_gene: TRBD1; v_gene: TRBV20-1; CDR3aa: CSASSAGTGEKYGYTF; CDR3nt: TGCAGTGCTAGTTCTGCCGGGACAGGGGAAAAGTATGGCTACACCTTC
abundance: .; j_gene: TRBJ2-1; d_gene: .; v_gene: TRBV6-4; CDR3aa: CASSVTRVDNEQFF; CDR3nt: TGTGCCAGCAGTGTAACCAGGGTGGACAATGAGCAGTTCTTC
abundance: .; j_gene: TRBJ1-3; d_gene: .; v_gene: TRBV5-8; CDR3aa: CASSFLDTIYF; CDR3nt: TGTGCCAGCAGCTTCCTAGACACCATATATTTT
abundance: .; j_gene: TRBJ1-2; d_gene: TRBD1; v_gene: TRBV28; CDR3aa: CASSLGTGLGYTF; CDR3nt: TGTGCCAGCAGTCTGGGGACAGGGTTGGGCTACACCTTC
abundance: .; j_gene: TRBJ2-5; d_gene: .; v_gene: TRBV5-6; CDR3aa: CASMEFGSETQYF; CDR3nt: TGTGCCAGCATGGAGTTTGGGTCGGAGACCCAGTACTTC
abundance: .; j_gene: TRBJ2-5; d_gene: TRBD1; v_gene: TRBV6-6; CDR3aa: CASSSGTGWQTQYF; CDR3nt: TGTGCCAGCAGTTCCGGGACAGGGTGGCAGACCCAGTACTTC
abundance: .; j_gene: TRBJ1-6; d_gene: TRBD1; v_gene: TRBV27; CDR3aa: CASRGGTGNSPLHF; CDR3nt: TGTGCCAGCAGGGGCGGGACAGGGAATTCACCCCTCCACTTT
abundance: .; j_gene: TRBJ1-1; d_gene: TRBD1; v_gene: TRBV19; CDR3aa: CASSPQGQGAVNTEAFF; CDR3nt: TGTGCCAGTAGTCCTCAAGGACAGGGGGCGGTGAACACTGAAGCTTTCTTT